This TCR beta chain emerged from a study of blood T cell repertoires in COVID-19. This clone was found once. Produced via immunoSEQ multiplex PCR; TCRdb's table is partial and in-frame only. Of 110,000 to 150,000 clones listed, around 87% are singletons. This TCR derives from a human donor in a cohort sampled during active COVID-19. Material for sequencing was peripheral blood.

The CDR3 region has the DNA TGTGCCAGCAGTTCCCAGGACAGGTCCTACGAGCAGTACTTC. Its translation is CASSSQDRSYEQYF. The chain is built from TRBV6-5 and TRBJ2-7, with 7 nucleotides matching TRBD1. V dropped 4 bases and J dropped 1; count of bases not matched to a gene: 4. Germline CDR1 and CDR2: MNHEY and SVGAGI. The CDR3 has 14 amino acids.